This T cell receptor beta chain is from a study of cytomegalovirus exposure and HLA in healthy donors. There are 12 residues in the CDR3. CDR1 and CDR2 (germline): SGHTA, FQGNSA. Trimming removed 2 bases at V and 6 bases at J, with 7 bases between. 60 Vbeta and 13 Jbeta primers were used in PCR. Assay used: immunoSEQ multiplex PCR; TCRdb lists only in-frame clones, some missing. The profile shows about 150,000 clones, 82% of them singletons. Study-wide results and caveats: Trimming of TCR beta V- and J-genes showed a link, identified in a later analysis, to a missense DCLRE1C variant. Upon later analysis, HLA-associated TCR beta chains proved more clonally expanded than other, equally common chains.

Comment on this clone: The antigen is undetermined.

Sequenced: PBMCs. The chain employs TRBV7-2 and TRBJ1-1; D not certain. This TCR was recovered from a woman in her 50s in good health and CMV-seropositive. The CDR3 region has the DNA TGTGCCAGCAGCTTAAACGGGGCTGAAGCTTTCTTT. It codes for CASSLNGAEAFF.